This TCR beta chain originates from a study of follicular helper T cells after annual influenza vaccination. Study details: Sampling occurred days 0, 7 and 28 after each influenza vaccination.

Measured with immunoSEQ multiplex PCR; TCRdb has only the in-frame clones, and not every one. The sample includes roughly 810 clones, 72% of them seen just once. Regarding time point: 2015-2016 season, 7 days after influenza vaccination. Excluded were substance abuse, HIV/AIDS, active cancer, immunomodulatory drugs and active illness. Cells are cTfh (non-naive CD4+CXCR5+PD-1+), split by ICOS and CD38 into double-positive or double-negative. Sequenced here: CXCR5+ CD38+ circulating T follicular helper cells from blood, sampled 7 days after influenza vaccination. As for subset: circulating Tfh, non-naive CD4+CXCR5+PD-1+ (ICOS+CD38+ or ICOS-CD38-). The TCR comes from an adult who received the influenza vaccine.

The CDR3 DNA reads as TGTGCCAGCAGCTACCAAGTAGCGGGGGGGCCACCCACAGATACGCAGTATTTT. Amino acids: CASSYQVAGGPPTDTQYF. The chain carries TRBV9 and TRBJ2-3, with 11 bases aligning to TRBD2. The CDR3 consists of 18 residues. Losses at the gene ends were 4 bases for V and 2 bases for J; bases not matched to a gene: 12. Germline CDR1 reads SGDLS; CDR2 reads YYNGEE.